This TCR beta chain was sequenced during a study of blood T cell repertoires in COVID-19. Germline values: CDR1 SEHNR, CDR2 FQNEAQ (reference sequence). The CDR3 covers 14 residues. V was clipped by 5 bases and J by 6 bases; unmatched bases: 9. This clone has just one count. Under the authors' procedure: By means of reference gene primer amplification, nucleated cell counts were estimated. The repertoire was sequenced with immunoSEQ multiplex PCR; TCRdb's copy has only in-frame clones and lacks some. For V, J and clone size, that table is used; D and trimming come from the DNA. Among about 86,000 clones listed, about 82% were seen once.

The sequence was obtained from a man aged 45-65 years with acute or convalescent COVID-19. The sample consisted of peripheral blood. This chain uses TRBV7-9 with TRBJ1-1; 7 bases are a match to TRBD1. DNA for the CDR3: TGTGCCAGCAGCACGACCCTGAGGGGGCCTGAAGCTTTCTTT. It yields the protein CASSTTLRGPEAFF.